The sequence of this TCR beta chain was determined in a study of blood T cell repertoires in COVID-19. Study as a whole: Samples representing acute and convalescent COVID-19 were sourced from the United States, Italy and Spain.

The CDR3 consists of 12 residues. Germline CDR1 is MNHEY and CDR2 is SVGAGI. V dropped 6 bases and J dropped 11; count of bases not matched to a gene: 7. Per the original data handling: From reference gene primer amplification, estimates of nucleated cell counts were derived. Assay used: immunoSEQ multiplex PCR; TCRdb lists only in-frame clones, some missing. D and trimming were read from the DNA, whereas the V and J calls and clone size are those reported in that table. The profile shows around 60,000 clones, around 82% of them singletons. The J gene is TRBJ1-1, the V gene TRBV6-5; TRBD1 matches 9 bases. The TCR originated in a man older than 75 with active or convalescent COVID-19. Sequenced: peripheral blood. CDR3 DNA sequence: TGTGCCAGCAGGGGACAGGGTGAGGAGGCTTTCTTT. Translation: CASRGQGEEAFF.